Listed below are T cell receptor beta chains from one sample, sequenced in a study of CD8 T cells in ankylosing spondylitis. TCRdb reanalysed the 5' RACE reads using MiXCR and keeps one entry per CDR3 protein. The table lists under 250,000 distinct CDR3 sequences, around 7.9% of them singletons, with approximately 15% in the top ten. Sequenced: blood, either unsorted or a sorted T cell fraction (not recorded which). These receptors all stem from a male donor with ankylosing spondylitis. CDR3s include the opening cysteine and the closing phenylalanine or tryptophan. The order of the fields is J gene, D gene, V gene, clone size, CDR3 DNA, CDR3 protein. A D gene is named only where the DNA matches it firmly. Size is omitted from some rows. Given values are once, few, many or a class for expanded clones.

TRBJ2-7,TRBD1,TRBV7-8,few,TGTGCCAGCAGCTTAGATCGGGGACAGTCCAAGAGGTCCGAGCAGTACTTC,CASSLDRGQSKRSEQYF
TRBJ2-1,.,TRBV29-1,many,TGCAGCGTTGAAGAGGTGGGGTGGGGATTCTTC,CSVEEVGWGFF
TRBJ2-7,TRBD1,TRBV7-9,many,TGTGCCAGCAGCTTAGGGGGACAGCTCTACGAGCAGTACTTC,CASSLGGQLYEQYF
TRBJ2-5,.,TRBV7-9,many,TGCGCCAGCAGCTTGCCCCAAGAGACCCAGTACTTC,CASSLPQETQYF
TRBJ2-6,TRBD1,TRBV4-2,few,TGTGCCAGCAGCCAAGATGGGGACAGCTCTGGGGCCAACGTCCTGACTTTC,CASSQDGDSSGANVLTF
TRBJ2-1,TRBD2,TRBV9,once,TGTGCCAGCAGCGCAGCTAGCGGGGGGACTTACAATGAGCAGTTCTTC,CASSAASGGTYNEQFF
TRBJ2-4,.,TRBV2,.,TGTGCCAGCAGGTTAAACATTCAGTACTTC,CASRLNIQYF
TRBJ2-7,.,TRBV11-2,.,TGTGCCAGCAGCACGGGCCTCGGGGTAGGCTACGAGCAGTACTTC,CASSTGLGVGYEQYF
TRBJ1-2,.,TRBV7-6,.,TGTGCCAGCAGCGACCGGGACGGAATTAACTATGGCTACACCTTC,CASSDRDGINYGYTF
TRBJ1-4,TRBD1,TRBV7-9,few,TGTGCCAGCAGCAAACAGGGGGGCGGCCTTGGAAATGAAAAACTGTTTTTT,CASSKQGGGLGNEKLFF
TRBJ2-7,.,TRBV27,many,TGTGCCAGCAGTTTTGGGCAGGTCCCCTCCTACGAGCAGTACTTC,CASSFGQVPSYEQYF
TRBJ2-7,.,TRBV13,.,TGTGCCAGCAGCTTTCACGGGAGCCAGTACGAGCAGTACTTC,CASSFHGSQYEQYF
TRBJ2-2,TRBD2,TRBV29-1,many,TGCAGCGTTGAGTTAGCGGGAGTCCCCGGGGAGCTGTTTTTT,CSVELAGVPGELFF
TRBJ1-5,.,TRBV11-1,many,TGTGCCAGCGTTTGGGCCGTTTCTTCGGGGACATGGGATCAGCCCCAGCATTTT,CASVWAVSSGTWDQPQHF
TRBJ2-7,.,TRBV3-1,many,TGTGCCAGCAGCCAAGTGCGGGGAACCAACGAGCAGTACTTC,CASSQVRGTNEQYF
TRBJ2-7,.,TRBV9,many,TGTGCCAGCAGCCGAACAGGGACGGATTCCTACGAGCAGTACTTC,CASSRTGTDSYEQYF
TRBJ1-2,.,TRBV16,.,TGTGCCAGCAGCCGGGACAACTATGGCTACACCTTC,CASSRDNYGYTF
TRBJ2-6,.,TRBV4-3,.,TGCGCCAGCAGCCAAGATGAGATCCGGGCCCGGGCCAACGTCCTGACTTTC,CASSQDEIRARANVLTF
TRBJ2-7,TRBD1,TRBV6-5,many,TGTGCCAGCAGTTACGACAGGGACACCTACGAGCAGTACTTC,CASSYDRDTYEQYF
TRBJ2-1,.,TRBV15,many,TGTGCCACCAGCAGGACTCTCAATGAGCAGTTCTTC,CATSRTLNEQFF
TRBJ1-5,.,TRBV9,many,TGTGCCAGCAGCGTAGCTGCGAGTCCCAATCAGCCCCAGCATTTT,CASSVAASPNQPQHF
TRBJ2-7,.,TRBV7-9,many,TGTGCCAGCAGCTTTGAAGTCTACGAGCAGTACTTC,CASSFEVYEQYF
TRBJ2-1,.,TRBV20-1,few,TGCAGTGCGTGGCTTCCCAGAGACAATGAGCAGTTCTTC,CSAWLPRDNEQFF
TRBJ1-2,.,TRBV5-1,.,TGCGCCAGCAGTTCCGGAGGGGTCGGCTACACCTTC,CASSSGGVGYTF
TRBJ1-2,.,TRBV20-1,many,TGCAGTGCTAGAGATTTAGAAAACTATGGCTACACCTTC,CSARDLENYGYTF
TRBJ2-7,TRBD2,TRBV27,many,TGTGCCAGCAGTTTATCGACTAGCGGGAGGTCAAACGAGCAGTACTTC,CASSLSTSGRSNEQYF
TRBJ2-1,TRBD2,TRBV6-4,many,TGTGCCAGCAGTGACCATCGACTAGCGGGACTCAATGAGCAGTTCTTC,CASSDHRLAGLNEQFF
TRBJ1-3,.,TRBV7-9,few,TGTGCCAGCAGCTTGAGTCCCAAATCTGGAAACATCATATATTTT,CASSLSPKSGNIIYF
TRBJ2-1,.,TRBV7-9,many,TGTGCCAGCAGCTACCCAGGTGCGGAGTTCTTC,CASSYPGAEFF
TRBJ2-3,.,TRBV6-5,many,TGTGCCAGCAGTTACTCGATTCCAGGGGATACGCAGTATTTT,CASSYSIPGDTQYF
TRBJ1-5,.,TRBV7-2,many,TGTGCCAGCAACTGGGATGCGTCCAATCAGCCCCAGCATTTT,CASNWDASNQPQHF
TRBJ2-7,.,TRBV7-2,.,TGTGCCAGCAGCATAGGCGGATTCCCCAGCTACGAGCAGTACTTC,CASSIGGFPSYEQYF
TRBJ2-1,TRBD2,TRBV5-1,many,TGCGCCAGCAGCCCCGCTAGCGGGAGCTACAATGAGCAGTTCTTC,CASSPASGSYNEQFF
TRBJ2-7,.,TRBV4-2,.,TGTGCCAGCAGCCAAGATTTGGAGGGGCCCCTCTCCTACGAGCAGTACTTC,CASSQDLEGPLSYEQYF
TRBJ2-7,TRBD2,TRBV12-3/TRBV12-4,many,TGTGCCAGCAGTTTTTGGCTAGCGGGGGGCTCGTCCTACGAGCAGTACTTC,CASSFWLAGGSSYEQYF
TRBJ2-6,TRBD2,TRBV11-2,many,TGTGCCAGCAGCCCTCTAGCGGGCCTGGACTCTGGGGCCAACGTCCTGACTTTC,CASSPLAGLDSGANVLTF
TRBJ1-4,.,TRBV2,many,TGTGCCAGCAGTGAAGGTTCAGGGGTTGGTGAAAAACTGTTTTTT,CASSEGSGVGEKLFF
TRBJ1-2,TRBD1,TRBV20-1,many,TGCAGTGCTAGAGATGGGACAGAAGCTAACTATGGCTACACCTTC,CSARDGTEANYGYTF
TRBJ2-2,.,TRBV4-3,many,TGCGCCAGCAGCCAAGGGTCGTCCACCGGGGAGCTGTTTTTT,CASSQGSSTGELFF
TRBJ2-5,.,TRBV6-5,.,TGTGCCAGCAGTTACTCCCTACGTGAGACCCAGTACTTC,CASSYSLRETQYF
TRBJ1-1,.,TRBV20-1,many,TGCAGTGCTATTAACAGGGAAATCGGTACAGGCACTGAAGCTTTCTTT,CSAINREIGTGTEAFF
TRBJ1-2,.,TRBV7-2,many,TGTGCCAGCAGCTTCACAAGGATCCCCATCTATGGCTACACCTTC,CASSFTRIPIYGYTF
TRBJ2-7,.,TRBV6-2/TRBV6-3,many,TGTGCAACGACAGCCCCATCCTACGAGCAGTACTTC,CATTAPSYEQYF
TRBJ1-1,.,TRBV7-9,.,TGTGCCAGCAGCCCCCCTCAGGGCTTGAACACTGAAGCTTTCTTT,CASSPPQGLNTEAFF
TRBJ2-5,.,TRBV20-1,.,TGCAGTGCTAGAGGATACGGGGACCGGCAAGAGACCCAGTACTTC,CSARGYGDRQETQYF
TRBJ2-2,TRBD2,TRBV12-3/TRBV12-4,many,TGTGCCAGCAGCCATGGACTAGCGGGAGGAAACACCGGGGAGCTGTTTTTT,CASSHGLAGGNTGELFF
TRBJ1-6,TRBD1,TRBV7-9,many,TGTGCCAGCACCGGCGGGACAGGGGATTCACCCCTCCACTTT,CASTGGTGDSPLHF
TRBJ2-7,.,TRBV6-1,many,TGTGCCAGCAGTGCGTGGATCTACTCCTACGAGCAGTACTTC,CASSAWIYSYEQYF
TRBJ1-3,.,TRBV5-1,many,TGCGCCAGCAGCTTGGCCGGCGGCACCTCAGGAAACACCATATATTTT,CASSLAGGTSGNTIYF
TRBJ2-1,.,TRBV28,many,TGTGCCAGCAGTAATGACAGAAACTCCTACAATGAGCAGTTCTTC,CASSNDRNSYNEQFF
TRBJ2-1,.,TRBV4-3,many,TGCGCCAGCAGCCCTGGGGGAGGTACCTACAATGAGCAGTTCTTC,CASSPGGGTYNEQFF
TRBJ1-5,.,TRBV2,many,TGTGCCAGCAGTGCTGGGGTGCAGCCCCAGCATTTT,CASSAGVQPQHF
TRBJ1-5,.,TRBV6-1,many,TGTGCCAGCAGTGCAATACCAACGGACATTTGGTCTGGTGGCAATCAGCCCCAGCATTTT,CASSAIPTDIWSGGNQPQHF
TRBJ2-1,TRBD2,TRBV10-3,many,TGTGCCATCAGCAAAAGCGGGAGGGCCATGAATGAGCAGTTCTTC,CAISKSGRAMNEQFF